The present entry profiles one T cell receptor (beta chain) with its context. Its antigen is undetermined. The entry originates in a study of T cells expressing NK-cell markers. As for the study in general: Serological testing identified most of the eight sequenced donors as HCMV-seropositive and one as seronegative.

This CDR3 has 13 amino acids. Germline lookup yields CDR1 ENHRY and CDR2 SYGVKD. Reprocessing the 5' RACE reads, TCRdb reports a single entry for every CDR3 protein and omits DNA. The sample data list approximately 170,000 distinct CDR3 sequences. General study results and limits: About six donors carried dominant NKG2C+ clonotypes that made up roughly 1.0-8% of their CD8+ T cells. Evidence did not settle whether expanded NKG2C+ T cell clones targeted HCMV.

The chain combines TRBV10-3 with TRBJ2-5; without DNA, the TCRdb call of TRBD1 cannot be checked. The specimen sequenced was blood T cells: a sorted CD56 or NKG2C T cell subset, CD4+ or CD8+ T cells, or bulk PBMC T cells (not recorded which). The receptor was derived from a man between 18 and 69 years old in good health. CDR3 loop: CAVGQGPQETQYF.